Here is one T cell receptor beta chain with its context. The target antigen is unknown. Every cDNA TCR molecule received its own unique molecular identifier. From the 5' RACE reads, TCRdb called clonotypes with MiXCR, one entry per CDR3 protein. In the table there are 70,000 to 90,000 distinct CDR3 sequences, about an eighth of which are singletons. CDR3 length: 17 residues. V lost 1 base and J 8 bases, leaving 18 bases between the germline ends. Germline assignment: CDR1 LGHNA and CDR2 YSLEER. The sample's time point: sample taken at primary tumor resection. No cells were sorted before sequencing. The whole RNA sequenced was extracted from tumor, nontumor lung or frozen PBMC. 55 to 80 TRACERx patients with early, untreated non-small cell lung cancer donated samples. This sample was included in a study of spatial heterogeneity in lung cancer. About the research overall: An average of more than ten raw reads was observed per unique TCR and UMI combination. Findings and limits, study-wide: More often at tumor resection than at routine follow-up, ubiquitous expanded tumor TCRs were detected in the blood.

The sequence derives from a male donor with early-stage non-small cell lung cancer. The chain recombines TRBV4-3 with TRBJ1-6, with D maybe TRBD1 (5 bases). The input for sequencing was PBMCs, taken at surgery. The CDR3 DNA reads as TGCGCCAGCAGCCAAGTCCTCGGATCGGGGGAAGATTCACCCCTCCACTTT. Residues: CASSQVLGSGEDSPLHF.